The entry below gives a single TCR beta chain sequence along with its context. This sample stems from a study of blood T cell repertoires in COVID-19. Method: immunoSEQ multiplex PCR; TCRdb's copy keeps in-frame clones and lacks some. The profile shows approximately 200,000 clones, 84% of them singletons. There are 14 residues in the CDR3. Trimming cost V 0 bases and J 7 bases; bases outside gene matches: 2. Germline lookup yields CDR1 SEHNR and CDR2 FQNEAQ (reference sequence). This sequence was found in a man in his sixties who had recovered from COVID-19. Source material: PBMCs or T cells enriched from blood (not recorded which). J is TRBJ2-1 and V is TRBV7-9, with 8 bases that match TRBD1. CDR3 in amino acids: CASSLAGTGNEQFF. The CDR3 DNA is TGTGCCAGCAGCTTAGCCGGGACAGGAAATGAGCAGTTCTTC.